The 12 T cell receptor beta chains below were found in one sample sequenced in a study of blood T cell repertoires in COVID-19. Clones were sequenced by immunoSEQ multiplex PCR, and TCRdb holds only the in-frame ones, with some missing. The sample shows about 150,000 clones, more than 80% of them seen only once. Sequencing was carried out using peripheral blood. The receptor source for this set is a woman in her forties with acute or convalescent COVID-19.

The DNA of the CDR3 is TGTGCCAGCTCACCTGGGACAGGGGGTCAGTTTGGCTACACCTTC. Protein: CASSPGTGGQFGYTF. The chain employs TRBV18 and TRBJ1-2; 11 bases fit TRBD1. The CDR3 covers 15 residues. Germline V gives CDR1 KGHSH, CDR2 LQKENI. V shed 3 bases and J 7 bases; nucleotides not matched to a gene: 7.

This chain joins TRBV24-1 and TRBJ2-2; tentative D call: TRBD2 (6 bases). Germline V gene sequence: CDR1 KGHDR, CDR2 SFDVKD. The CDR3 is made up of 14 amino acids. Between the trimmed V and J ends, which lost 1 base and 5 bases, there was a span of 7 bases. CDR3 sequence: CATSDFRETGELFF. DNA of the CDR3: TGTGCCACCAGTGATTTTCGGGAGACCGGGGAGCTGTTTTTT.

The chain recombines TRBV30 with TRBJ2-3; 13 nucleotides agree with TRBD2. Germline lookup yields CDR1 GTSNPN and CDR2 SVGIG (reference sequence). The V segment lost 5 bases and the J segment 2 bases; nucleotides outside the gene matches: 4. The CDR3 sequence is 15 residues long. The CDR3 coding sequence is TGTGCCTGGGGGACTAGCGGGACTATCACAGATACGCAGTATTTT. Residues: CAWGTSGTITDTQYF.

The chain uses TRBV7-2 and TRBJ1-1; 7 nucleotides line up with TRBD1. The CDR3 sequence is 15 residues long. J was trimmed by 1 base and V by 1 base; bases with no gene match: 3. In germline, CDR1 is SGHTA, CDR2 FQGNSA. For the CDR3, the DNA is TGTGCCAGCAGCTTAGGAGGGGGCAGGAACACTGAAGCTTTCTTT. The encoded protein is CASSLGGGRNTEAFF.

This sequence joins TRBV18 and TRBJ2-3; D not certain. Germline V gives CDR1 KGHSH, CDR2 LQKENI. Deletions cut 3 bases from V and 0 bases from J, with 4 bases between. The CDR3 is 13 residues long. The CDR3 region has the DNA TGTGCCAGCTCACCGACTAGCACAGATACGCAGTATTTT. Its translation: CASSPTSTDTQYF.

CDR3: CATSPLGGRFLAKNIQYF. The CDR3 DNA reads as TGTGCCACCAGCCCCTTAGGGGGTCGCTTCTTAGCCAAAAACATTCAGTACTTC. The chain joins TRBV15 to TRBJ2-4; perhaps TRBD1 as D (6 bases). The length of the CDR3 is 18 residues. CDR1 and CDR2 (germline): LNHNV, YYDKDF (reference sequence). Trimming stripped 5 bases from V and 0 bases from J, with 20 bases between.

This chain links TRBV7-2 with TRBJ2-1; 9 nucleotides agree with TRBD2. Germline CDR1 SGHTA, CDR2 FQGNSA. This CDR3 has 16 amino acids. The junction had 12 bases not matched to a gene; V was cut back by 4 bases and J by 8 bases. For the CDR3, the DNA is TGTGCCAGCAGCTCTGTAGCGGGGGTACTAATGTATGAGCAGTTCTTC. Protein product: CASSSVAGVLMYEQFF.

This clone was counted once. The chain joins TRBV3-1 (or the pseudogene TRBV3-2) to TRBJ2-7; D possibly corresponds to TRBD2 (6 bases). The CDR3 is 13 amino acids. Trimming shortened V by 3 bases and J by 3 bases, and 9 bases separated the two germline ends. CDR1 is LGHDT, CDR2 YNNKEL, per germline (reference sequence). The CDR3 bases are TGTGCCAGCAGCCAGCGCGGGGTCTACGAGCAGTACTTC. Amino acid sequence: CASSQRGVYEQYF.

This rearrangement joins TRBV5-1 to TRBJ2-3, with D maybe TRBD2 (6 bases). CDR1 and CDR2 (germline): SGHRS, YFSETQ. The ends were cut back, 0 bases at V and 1 base at J, with 12 bases in the middle. The CDR3 sequence is 16 residues long. This CDR3 reads CASSLDTGVGTDTQYF. The CDR3 bases are TGCGCCAGCAGCTTGGATACGGGAGTGGGCACAGATACGCAGTATTTT.

This sequence joins TRBV19 and TRBJ2-7; 7 bases are shared with TRBD1. Looked up from germline, CDR1 is LNHDA and CDR2 is SQIVND (reference sequence). V was pared by 6 bases and J by 5 bases, with 10 bases of the junction left unmatched. The CDR3 has 14 residues. The CDR3 loop reads CASRNLWDSDEQYF. The DNA of the CDR3 is TGTGCCAGTAGAAATTTATGGGACAGCGACGAGCAGTACTTC.

J is TRBJ2-1 and V is TRBV27; 12 positions agree with TRBD1. V was clipped by 0 bases and J by 6 bases; unmatched bases: 3. The CDR3 extends over 16 amino acids. Per the germline V gene, CDR1 is MNHEY and CDR2 is SMNVEV (reference sequence). CDR3 amino acids: CASSLSWDRGRNEQFF. For the CDR3, the DNA is TGTGCCAGCAGTTTATCGTGGGACAGGGGGCGCAATGAGCAGTTCTTC.

The CDR3 DNA reads TGTGCCAGCAGACGGACAGGATATGGGTACGAGCAGTACTTC. Its protein product is CASRRTGYGYEQYF. The rearrangement uses TRBV28 and TRBJ2-7; 7 nucleotides match TRBD1. This CDR3 contains 14 residues. The germline V gene has CDR1 MDHEN and CDR2 SYDVKM. V gave up 6 bases and J gave up 4 bases; unmatched junction bases: 9.